This TCR beta chain was obtained from a study of cytomegalovirus exposure and HLA in healthy donors. CDR3 size: 15 residues. Germline V CDR1 and CDR2: MNHEY, SVGAGI. V was clipped by 0 bases and J by 2 bases, with 11 bases between them. Amplification used 60 Vbeta primers and 13 Jbeta primers. Data came from immunoSEQ multiplex PCR; TCRdb stores just in-frame clones and leaves some out. The profile covers 100,000 to 150,000 clones, with about three quarters appearing a single time and 6.3% taken by the ten largest. Turning to this clone: Its cognate antigen is unknown.

Study findings and constraints: Being indistinguishable, some V segments were excluded, TRBV6-2 and TRBV6-3 among them. An analysis done earlier found most TCR beta V segments productive about 87% or about 30% of the time.

The receptor was derived from a woman between 35 and 50 years old in good health and CMV-seronegative. The V call is TRBV6-5, the J call TRBJ2-7; maybe TRBD1 (7 bases). What was sequenced was PBMCs. The DNA for the CDR3 is TGTGCCAGCAGTTACTCGACAGGGAGGACCTACGAGCAGTACTTC. Protein product: CASSYSTGRTYEQYF.